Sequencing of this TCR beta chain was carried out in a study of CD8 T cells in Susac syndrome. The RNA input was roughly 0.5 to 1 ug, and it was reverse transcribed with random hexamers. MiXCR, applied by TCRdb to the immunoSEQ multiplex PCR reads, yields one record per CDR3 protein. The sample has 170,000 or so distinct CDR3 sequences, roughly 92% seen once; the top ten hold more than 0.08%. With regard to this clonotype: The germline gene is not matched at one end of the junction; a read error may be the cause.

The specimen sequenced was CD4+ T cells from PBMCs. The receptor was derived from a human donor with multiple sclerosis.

The CDR3 here is CASGVEGQEYGYTF. The CDR3 region has the DNA TGTGCCAGCGGCGTAGAAGGACAGGAGTATGGCTACACCTTC. This chain joins TRBV9 and TRBJ1-2, with 7 bases identical to TRBD1. The CDR3 loop spans 14 amino acids. Germline CDR1 SGDLS, CDR2 YYNGEE.